This T cell receptor beta chain is drawn from a study of shared clonotypes between healthy human individuals (dated by TCRdb to 2018 to 2021). In terms of the full investigation: The cohort comprised two women and a few men aged 18 to 49 years. Between about 0.94 and 10 billion PBMCs per donor were obtained by leukapheresis. Different laboratories and diverse techniques were used to prepare libraries and sequence TCR repertoires, to increase sequencing depth and limit assay-specific biases. The study deeply sequenced blood TCR repertoires of about five healthy adults to estimate repertoire size and the extent of clonotype sharing between individuals.

The donors were healthy, HIV-negative adults who had no recently reported acute infections or vaccinations. Only Caucasian adults living in Nashville, Tennessee, USA were represented among the donors. For unsorted samples, tens of millions of PBMCs were counted, and genomic DNA was extracted using the QIAamp DNA Blood Mini kit. After blood collection by leukapheresis, PBMCs were isolated using Ficoll-Histopaque density gradient centrifugation and then cryopreserved in the vapor phase of liquid nitrogen. On this clone itself: It has no known antigen specificity. No base qualities exist here, and no much larger clone lies one base off it.

Overall study results and their limits: Pairwise subsampling indicated that sequencing depth was expected to affect the degree of clonotype sharing among donors. Because the study included only a small number of donors, the genetic and exposure-history diversity represented was limited. Only blood was sampled, and tissue TCR repertoires likely differ from those in blood.

The CDR3 contains 16 residues, cysteine and phenylalanine counted. Of all the DNA, just the CDR3 is kept, 48 bases in frame from base 1. Via the germline V gene (reference sequence), CDR1 is LNHDA and CDR2 SQIVND. The V end gives up 4 bases and the J end 7 bases, leaving 10 bases in the junction not matched to a gene. Using the deep immunoSEQ assay, TCR CDR3 regions were amplified from genomic DNA by multiplex PCR. Extracted genomic DNA from each cell subset was distributed evenly across all wells of several immunoSEQ 96-well plates, and each plate was treated as a replicate. For unsorted PBMC, around 300 ng of genomic DNA, equivalent to about 30,000 T cell genomes, went into each replicate PCR. Genomic DNA from unsorted PBMC was sequenced over ten immunoSEQ deep assay plates. The purified libraries were quantified using a Qubit 3.0 fluorometer, sized with a Bioanalyzer 2100, and then quantified again using the KAPA Library Quantification kit. Every immunoSEQ 96-well plate was sequenced on a dedicated single-read 150-cycle Illumina NextSeq 550 flow cell. Per the original workflow: Because the immunoSEQ output included only junctional sequences and no quality scores, the filtering could not be the same as the filtering used for full-length reads. To assign V/J genes and CDR3, sequences were annotated using PyIR, a Python wrapper for IgBLAST v1.9, with IMGT germline references. Reads were filtered out if the reads had weak V/J assignments (E-value above 1e-6), no CDR3, stop codons, out-of-frame junctions, or ambiguous translated residues. V3J clonotypes were defined as sequences sharing an identical inferred V gene, J gene, and CDR3 amino acid sequence. To compute the percentage overlap between repertoires, the number of shared unique clonotypes was divided by the size of the smaller repertoire. Three approaches were used to assess repertoire richness: RTK rarefaction, the Chao1 estimator, and Recon v2.1 estimates of unobserved clonotypes. TCRdb took over this immuneACCESS table, retaining in-frame rearrangements with V and J assigned. Such tables are incomplete; in checked studies, under half of the missing clones stem from an unresolved V gene, and the remainder is unexplained. V, J and clone size were drawn from that table, and D and trimming were deduced from the DNA. The sample records under 600,000 clones, 75% to 80% of which are singletons. The ten largest clones capture around 12% of the sample.

This sequence was found in a woman in her thirties or forties in good health. Some clones in this sample may be carry-over from other donors' samples. The sample was PBMCs. The rearrangement combines TRBV19 with TRBJ2-4; 10 central nucleotides agree with TRBD2. The CDR3 amino acid sequence is: CASSRGLAGELNIQYF. The DNA sequence is given as TGTGCCAGTAGTAGGGGCCTAGCGGGAGAGCTGAACATTCAGTACTTC.